The TCR beta chain described here comes from a study of cytomegalovirus exposure and HLA in healthy donors. This CDR3 is 15 amino acids long. Trimming removed 2 bases at V and 5 bases at J, with 15 bases between. Germline CDR1 reads MNHEY; CDR2 reads SMNVEV (reference sequence). The table came from immunoSEQ multiplex PCR; TCRdb's copy has only in-frame clones and leaves some out. The table shows a few hundred thousand clones, with around 88% occurring only once. This receptor was obtained from a young woman in good health and CMV-seronegative. Sequenced: PBMCs. V gene TRBV27 combines with J gene TRBJ2-5; TRBD1 might be the D (6 bases). Here the CDR3 reads CASSLIGQTRETQYF. DNA of the CDR3: TGTGCCAGCAGTTTAATCGGACAGACGCGGGAGACCCAGTACTTC.